Following are 25 T cell receptor beta chains from one sample sequenced in a study of CXCR3-negative and CXCR3-positive naive CD8 T cells. Via 5' RACE with UMI labels, TRB cDNA libraries were prepared. TCRdb reprocessed the 5' RACE reads, keeping one entry per CDR3 protein, no DNA. This table lists about 89,000 distinct CDR3 sequences. Their specific antigens are unknown. Study-level points and caveats: When CXCR3-positive naive cells were set against CXCR3-negative naive cells, the former had more hydrophobic TRB CDR3s.

Input material: naive CXCR3+ CD8+ T cells from blood. Subset meaning: CD45RO-CCR7+CD27+CD95- naive CD8+ T cells expressing CXCR3 (TNR3+). These receptors were obtained from a human donor in good health. Some clones in this sample may be carry-over from other donors' samples.

V is TRBV29-1 and J is TRBJ2-7; TCRdb's D call of TRBD2 is untestable without DNA. This CDR3 spans 14 amino acids. Germline V gene sequence: CDR1 SQVTM, CDR2 ANQGSEA. CDR3 residues: CSVVRLADSYEQYF.

This sequence joins TRBV28 and TRBJ1-1; the TCRdb D gene call, TRBD1, has no DNA to confirm it. The germline gives CDR1 MDHEN, CDR2 SYDVKM. The CDR3 extends over 14 amino acids. CDR3 sequence: CASSLLGTNTEAFF. Combining the CDR3 with reference TRBV28 and TRBJ1-1 gives the whole variable domain DVKVTQSSRYLVKRTGEKVFLECVQDMDHENMFWYRQDPGLGLRLIYFSYDVKMKEKGDIPEGYSVSREKKERFSLILESASTNQTSMYLCASSLLGTNTEAFFGQGTRLTVV.

The rearrangement links TRBV29-1 to TRBJ2-1; the D call from TCRdb, TRBD2, cannot be confirmed without DNA. Per germline, CDR1 SQVTM and CDR2 ANQGSEA. This CDR3 has 16 residues. The chain's CDR3 is CSVVSTSGRDDNEQFF.

The J gene is TRBJ2-7, the V gene TRBV12-3 or TRBV12-4; TCRdb indicates TRBD2, and absent DNA this call remains unverified. This CDR3 has 14 amino acids. CDR3 in amino acids: CASSPPGPTYEQYF.

The V gene is TRBV7-9, the J gene TRBJ1-2; without DNA, the TCRdb call of TRBD1 cannot be checked. The CDR3 is made up of 12 amino acids. The germline CDR1 and CDR2 sequences are SEHNR and FQNEAQ (reference sequence). The CDR3 here is CASSSPRNGYTF.

V gene TRBV7-9 combines with J gene TRBJ1-1; checking the TCRdb D call of TRBD1 is not possible without DNA. The germline V gene has CDR1 SEHNR and CDR2 FQNEAQ (reference sequence). The CDR3 consists of 15 residues. This chain's CDR3 is CASSLSWSGVAEAFF. The whole variable domain, remainder taken from reference TRBV7-9 and TRBJ1-1, is DTGVSQNPRHKITKRGQNVTFRCDPISEHNRLYWYRQTLGQGPEFLTYFQNEAQLEKSRLLSDRFSAERPKGSFSTLEIQRTEQGDSAMYLCASSLSWSGVAEAFFGQGTRLTVV.

This chain joins TRBV25-1 and TRBJ2-5; with no DNA, the TCRdb D assignment of TRBD1 cannot be verified. Per the germline V gene, CDR1 is MGHDK and CDR2 is SYGVNS. The CDR3 covers 15 residues. CDR3 region: CASSDRAGGSETQYF. Full variable domain (missing parts from reference TRBV25-1 and TRBJ2-5): EADIYQTPRYLVIGTGKKITLECSQTMGHDKMYWYQQDPGMELHLIHYSYGVNSTEKGDLSSESTVSRIRTEHFPLTLESARPSHTSQYLCASSDRAGGSETQYFGPGTRLLVL.

This chain links TRBV7-8 with TRBJ2-7; TCRdb's D call of TRBD2 is untestable without DNA. The germline V gene encodes CDR1 SGHVS and CDR2 FQNEAQ. The CDR3 consists of 11 residues. The CDR3 loop reads CASSEGGEQYF.

The chain links TRBV6-6 to TRBJ2-5; TCRdb outputs TRBD2, but without DNA this stays unchecked. The CDR3 has 14 residues. Per the germline V gene, CDR1 is MNHNY and CDR2 is SVGAGI (reference sequence). The CDR3 loop reads CASKLAGDAETQYF.

The gene calls are TRBV7-9 and TRBJ2-7; the TCRdb D gene call, TRBD1, has no DNA to confirm it. Germline CDR1 is SEHNR and CDR2 is FQNEAQ (reference sequence). The CDR3 totals 15 residues. The CDR3 loop reads CASSLVGKGNYEQYF.

The rearrangement joins TRBV12-3 or TRBV12-4 to TRBJ2-7. This CDR3 comprises 14 residues. This CDR3 reads CASSLFARTYEQYF.

The chain joins TRBV28 to TRBJ2-3; no DNA is available, so the TRBD2 call from TCRdb remains unchecked. The V gene's germline CDR1 is MDHEN and CDR2 SYDVKM. The length of the CDR3 is 16 residues. CDR3 sequence: CASSVLAGGPADTQYF. The entire variable domain, with the rest obtained from reference TRBV28 and TRBJ2-3, is as follows: DVKVTQSSRYLVKRTGEKVFLECVQDMDHENMFWYRQDPGLGLRLIYFSYDVKMKEKGDIPEGYSVSREKKERFSLILESASTNQTSMYLCASSVLAGGPADTQYFGPGTRLTVL.

The gene calls are TRBV6-5 and TRBJ1-5. The CDR3 contains 14 residues. Per germline, CDR1 MNHEY and CDR2 SVGAGI. The CDR3 is CASSYSGLNQPQHF.

The chain has TRBV29-1 and TRBJ2-7; there is no DNA to check the TCRdb D call of TRBD1. In germline, CDR1 is SQVTM, CDR2 ANQGSEA. The CDR3 spans 13 residues. The CDR3 loop reads CSVIPGHSYEQYF.

The rearrangement joins TRBV7-9 to TRBJ2-3; the TRBD2 assignment by TCRdb is unverifiable without DNA. This CDR3 is 17 amino acids long. In germline, CDR1 is SEHNR, CDR2 FQNEAQ (reference sequence). This chain's CDR3 is CASSLGGLDRSTDTQYF.

The V and J genes are TRBV12-3 or TRBV12-4 and TRBJ2-1. This CDR3 spans 15 amino acids. CDR3 protein: CARIEDRGAYNEQFF.

The gene calls are TRBV28 and TRBJ2-5; TCRdb lists TRBD1, though no DNA is available to test this call. CDR1 and CDR2 (germline): MDHEN, SYDVKM. There are 15 residues in the CDR3. CDR3 region: CASSRIRDSWETQYF.

This rearrangement joins TRBV7-9 to TRBJ2-1; TCRdb selects TRBD1, and the lack of DNA leaves this call unchecked. The CDR3 spans 16 residues. Germline V gives CDR1 SEHNR, CDR2 FQNEAQ (reference sequence). CDR3 loop: CASSFRDLTENNEQFF.

The chain couples TRBV12-3 or TRBV12-4 to TRBJ2-7; there is no DNA to check the TCRdb D call of TRBD1. CDR3 length equals 13 residues. CDR3 sequence reads: CASSSPGNGEQYF.

This rearrangement joins TRBV6-5 to TRBJ1-1. The CDR3 is made up of 13 amino acids. Germline-derived CDR1 and CDR2 are MNHEY and SVGAGI. The CDR3 region is CASSPTDNTEAFF.

This CDR3 is CASSLETGRRWNEQFF. V usage is TRBV5-1 and J usage is TRBJ2-1; TCRdb's D call, TRBD2, is unchecked because there is no DNA. The CDR3 totals 16 residues. Germline loops: CDR1 SGHRS, CDR2 YFSETQ.

The gene calls are TRBV6-2 or TRBV6-3 and TRBJ2-1; TCRdb reports TRBD2, a call that lacks DNA to check it against. The CDR3 consists of 19 residues. Looked up from germline, CDR1 is MNHEY and CDR2 is SVGEGT. Here the CDR3 reads CASTSRGLAGGSSYNEQFF.

This sequence joins TRBV7-3 and TRBJ2-1; TCRdb selects TRBD2, and the lack of DNA leaves this call unchecked. The CDR3 consists of 22 residues. Germline lookup yields CDR1 SGHTA and CDR2 FQGTGA. CDR3: CASSLYPQGLAGVESSYNEQFF.

The chain joins TRBV28 to TRBJ2-5; lacking DNA, the TRBD1 call made by TCRdb goes unchecked. Germline V gene sequence: CDR1 MDHEN, CDR2 SYDVKM. CDR3 length: 14 residues. The CDR3 region is CASSLEWGQETQYF.

The rearrangement joins TRBV10-3 to TRBJ1-2; the D gene TCRdb calls, TRBD1, cannot be checked with no DNA. In germline, CDR1 is ENHRY, CDR2 SYGVKD. This CDR3 spans 16 amino acids. The CDR3 region is CAISATGTGAPYGYTF.